Included here is one T cell receptor beta chain sequence, with context. Its antigen is as yet unknown. The method was immunoSEQ multiplex PCR; TCRdb's version includes in-frame clones alone and lacks a portion of them. Of 60,000 to 95,000 clones listed, 65% to 90% are singletons. CDR3 length equals 14 residues. V dropped 4 bases and J dropped 1 base, with 8 bases sitting between them. CDR1 and CDR2 from the germline V gene are SNHLY and FYNNEI. These data are taken from a study of OX40 agonist ivuxolimab in advanced cancers. The study, taken as a whole, reports: The study found among the lowest clonal expansion in partial responders at 0.1-3.0 mg/kg. Expanded clones were, on average, more numerous in CD8+ T cells than in CD4+.

This chain links TRBV2 with TRBJ1-5; D is perhaps TRBD1 (6 bases). This sequence was found in an adult with an advanced solid tumor such as melanoma, head and neck, liver or kidney cancer. The material was CD4+ or CD8+ T cells sorted from blood, obtained in a trial of the OX40 agonist ivuxolimab. For the CDR3, the DNA is TGTGCCAGCAGTGTAGGGGGGAGCAATCAGCCCCAGCATTTT. This translates into CASSVGGSNQPQHF.